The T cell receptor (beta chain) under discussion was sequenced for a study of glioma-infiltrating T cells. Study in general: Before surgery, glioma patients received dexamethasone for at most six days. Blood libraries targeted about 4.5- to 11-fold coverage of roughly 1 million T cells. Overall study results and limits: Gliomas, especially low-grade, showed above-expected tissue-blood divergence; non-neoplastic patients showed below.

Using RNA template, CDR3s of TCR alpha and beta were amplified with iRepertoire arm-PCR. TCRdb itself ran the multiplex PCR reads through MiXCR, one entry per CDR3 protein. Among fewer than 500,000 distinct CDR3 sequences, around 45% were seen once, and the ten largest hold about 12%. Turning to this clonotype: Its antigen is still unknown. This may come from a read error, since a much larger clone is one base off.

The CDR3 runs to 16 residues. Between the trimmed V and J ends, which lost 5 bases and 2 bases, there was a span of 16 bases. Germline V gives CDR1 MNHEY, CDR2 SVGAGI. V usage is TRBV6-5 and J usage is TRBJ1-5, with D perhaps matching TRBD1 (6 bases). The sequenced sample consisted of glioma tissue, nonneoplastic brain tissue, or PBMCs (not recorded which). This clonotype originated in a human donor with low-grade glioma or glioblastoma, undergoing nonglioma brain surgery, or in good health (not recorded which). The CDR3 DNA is TGTGCCAGCAGTGAATGGGTGCCAGGGGGCAATCAGCCCCAGCATTTT. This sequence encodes CASSEWVPGGNQPQHF.